These T cell receptor beta chains were read from a single sample in a study of blood T cell repertoires in COVID-19. Generated by immunoSEQ multiplex PCR, the TCRdb table keeps only in-frame clones and is missing some. The repertoire has approximately 26,000 clones, around 90% of them found once; the top ten carry around 2.8%. Material for sequencing was peripheral blood. The receptor set was obtained from a human donor in a cohort sampled during active COVID-19. The CDR3 runs from the conserved cysteine through the conserved F or W. Fields, in order: CDR3 length, D gene, V gene, J gene, CDR3 protein. A D gene is named only where the DNA matches it firmly.

length: 14
D: NA
V: TRBV18
J: TRBJ2-2
CDR3: CASSPGEANGELFF

length: 18
D: NA
V: TRBV28
J: TRBJ2-7
CDR3: CASRPSLFRRRSSYEQYF

length: 15
D: TRBD2
V: TRBV5-4
J: TRBJ2-7
CDR3: CASSSPGLAGGEQYF

length: 16
D: TRBD1
V: TRBV3-1/TRBV3-2
J: TRBJ1-5
CDR3: CASSPAGWTGNQPQHF

length: 14
D: NA
V: TRBV5-5
J: TRBJ1-6
CDR3: CASSLDRGTSPLHF

length: 16
D: NA
V: TRBV7-2
J: TRBJ2-7
CDR3: CASSLKRTYSSYEQYF

length: 17
D: TRBD1
V: TRBV19
J: TRBJ2-6
CDR3: CASSPGTGNSGANVLTF

length: 15
D: NA
V: TRBV5-4
J: TRBJ1-1
CDR3: CASTGANGRDTEAFF

length: 13
D: NA
V: TRBV28
J: TRBJ2-5
CDR3: CASSSQGTETQYF

length: 14
D: TRBD2
V: TRBV6-5
J: TRBJ2-1
CDR3: CASTQLAGGNEQFF

length: 15
D: NA
V: TRBV6-5
J: TRBJ2-3
CDR3: CASSYSGVGVDTQYF

length: 17
D: TRBD2
V: TRBV27
J: TRBJ2-5
CDR3: CASSLVYGGAGEETQYF

length: 16
D: NA
V: TRBV7-6
J: TRBJ2-5
CDR3: CASSLGGLPRQETQYF

length: 19
D: TRBD2
V: TRBV28
J: TRBJ2-1
CDR3: CASSSPRLAGGPGYNEQFF

length: 15
D: TRBD1
V: TRBV5-1
J: TRBJ1-6
CDR3: CASSTAGTGESPLHF

length: 13
D: TRBD1
V: TRBV5-8
J: TRBJ1-2
CDR3: CASNLGTAGGYTF

length: 17
D: NA
V: TRBV21-1
J: TRBJ1-6
CDR3: CASSKGRTGPLGSPLHF

length: 13
D: NA
V: TRBV7-9
J: TRBJ1-5
CDR3: CASSSKGNQPQHF

length: 13
D: NA
V: TRBV11-2
J: TRBJ1-1
CDR3: CASSLDTGTEAFF

length: 15
D: TRBD2
V: TRBV27
J: TRBJ2-3
CDR3: CASSSPGTSIHTQYF

length: 16
D: TRBD1
V: TRBV30
J: TRBJ1-6
CDR3: CAWSVPPQGAASPLHF

length: 15
D: NA
V: TRBV4-1
J: TRBJ2-7
CDR3: CASSPSKGQFYEQYF

length: 15
D: NA
V: TRBV5-1
J: TRBJ2-7
CDR3: CASSLEAGGRYEQYF

length: 13
D: NA
V: TRBV10-1
J: TRBJ2-3
CDR3: CASSESGRITQYF

length: 15
D: NA
V: TRBV5-1
J: TRBJ2-5
CDR3: CASSLAPTQQETQYF

length: 14
D: NA
V: TRBV5-1
J: TRBJ1-5
CDR3: CASSTGTNNQPQHF

length: 13
D: TRBD2
V: TRBV19
J: TRBJ2-1
CDR3: CASSILAGNEQFF

length: 12
D: NA
V: TRBV12-3/TRBV12-4
J: TRBJ2-1
CDR3: CASSIAGDEQFF

length: 13
D: NA
V: TRBV10-3
J: TRBJ1-2
CDR3: CAISESGADSSAF

length: 14
D: TRBD1
V: TRBV5-8
J: TRBJ1-1
CDR3: CASSLRTGRTEAFF

length: 14
D: TRBD2
V: TRBV3-1/TRBV3-2
J: TRBJ2-1
CDR3: CASGLAVSYNEQFF

length: 15
D: TRBD1
V: TRBV11-1
J: TRBJ2-1
CDR3: CASSSRGGRYNEQFF

length: 15
D: NA
V: TRBV10-3
J: TRBJ2-2
CDR3: CAISESGQGTGELFF

length: 17
D: TRBD1
V: TRBV9
J: TRBJ1-3
CDR3: CASSISGTGDTGNTIYF

length: 19
D: TRBD2
V: TRBV5-8
J: TRBJ2-1
CDR3: CASSLNVGSGASSYNEQFF

length: 14
D: TRBD1
V: TRBV3-1/TRBV3-2
J: TRBJ1-2
CDR3: CASSQGRTGAGYTF

length: 15
D: TRBD2
V: TRBV7-3
J: TRBJ2-1
CDR3: CASSSSGGRINEQFF

length: 15
D: NA
V: TRBV6-4
J: TRBJ1-5
CDR3: CASSEIGGSNQPQHF

length: 13
D: NA
V: TRBV6-4
J: TRBJ2-1
CDR3: CASSDGQQGGQFF

length: 15
D: NA
V: TRBV3-1/TRBV3-2
J: TRBJ1-3
CDR3: CASSQVGHSGNTIYF

length: 15
D: TRBD1
V: TRBV4-1
J: TRBJ1-1
CDR3: CASSPGQGFSTEAFF

length: 18
D: NA
V: TRBV19
J: TRBJ1-2
CDR3: CASSIKGVGGDSLYGYTF

length: 14
D: NA
V: TRBV2
J: TRBJ2-5
CDR3: CASSEAQQAETQYF

length: 15
D: NA
V: TRBV19
J: TRBJ2-1
CDR3: CASSIAGASYNEQFF

length: 15
D: TRBD1
V: TRBV5-1
J: TRBJ2-7
CDR3: CASSPSGTGSYEQYF